Listed below are T cell receptor beta chains from one sample, sequenced in a study of identical twins. MiXCR was run by TCRdb on the 5' RACE reads, yielding one entry per CDR3 protein. The table shows approximately 1.8 million distinct CDR3 sequences, with around 33% occurring only once. Sequenced input: cord blood. All receptors derive from a newborn girl in good health. Each CDR3 is given with its conserved first and last residue. D genes are given only for firm matches. A clone size is listed for some rows: how often the clone was seen (once, few, many), or a class if it is expanded.

v_gene	abundance	j_gene	d_gene	CDR3nt	CDR3aa
TRBV7-2	few	TRBJ1-2	.	TGTGCCAGCAGCTTTCTTCGGGGAGGCACTTACTATGGCTACACCTTC	CASSFLRGGTYYGYTF
TRBV20-1	few	TRBJ2-5	.	TGCAGTGCTAGAGGATGGGAGACCCAGTACTTC	CSARGWETQYF
TRBV3-1	.	TRBJ2-7	.	TGTGCCAGCAGGACGGCTAACGAGCAGTACTTC	CASRTANEQYF
TRBV20-1	.	TRBJ1-2	.	TGCAGTGCTAGAGGTTCACGGGAGTTCTATGGCTACACCTTC	CSARGSREFYGYTF
TRBV20-1	.	TRBJ2-5	.	TGCAGTGCTACTACTGAGGACCAAGAGACCCAGTACTTC	CSATTEDQETQYF
TRBV3-1	.	TRBJ2-5	.	TGTGCCAGCAGCCAAGGGCCCTATAAAGGGACCCAGTACTTC	CASSQGPYKGTQYF
TRBV20-1	few	TRBJ1-2	.	TGCAGTGCGACCTTGGCAGTAAGAGGCTATGGCTACACCTTC	CSATLAVRGYGYTF
TRBV25-1	few	TRBJ2-7	.	TGTGCCAGCACCACCGGTGTCTACGAGCAGTACTTC	CASTTGVYEQYF
TRBV20-1	few	TRBJ2-7	.	TGCAGTGCTAAGGGCACTAGCCGATCCTACGAGCAGTACTTC	CSAKGTSRSYEQYF
TRBV3-1	.	TRBJ2-7	.	TGTGCCAGCAGCCAGGGGTGGTACTCCTACGAGCAGTACTTC	CASSQGWYSYEQYF
TRBV4-2	many	TRBJ2-7	.	TGTGCCAGCAGCCAAGTTGCTAGCTCCTACGAGCAGTACTTC	CASSQVASSYEQYF
TRBV29-1	many	TRBJ2-7	TRBD1	TGCAGCGTCGGACAGGGAACCTCCTACGAGCAGTACTTC	CSVGQGTSYEQYF